These 20 T cell receptor beta chains were sequenced from one sample in a study of PD-1 blockade in classical Hodgkin lymphoma. Relapses following autologous stem cell transplantation were seen in all patients, with brentuximab vedotin exposure varying. Here immunoSEQ multiplex PCR was the method, and the copy in TCRdb shows in-frame clones only, minus some. The profile covers more than 85,000 clones, with around 90% appearing a single time and under 3% taken by the ten largest. The material was peripheral blood mononuclear cells (PBMCs), obtained before the second cycle of nivolumab. The receptors here all came from a human donor with classical Hodgkin lymphoma.

The genes are TRBV28 and TRBJ2-3; D is undetermined. The V end was cut by 2 bases, the J end by 2 bases, with 8 bases between. The germline gives CDR1 MDHEN, CDR2 SYDVKM. The CDR3 consists of 14 residues. The DNA for the CDR3 is TGTGCCAGCAGTTTAGCACTTATCACAGATACGCAGTATTTT. It yields the protein CASSLALITDTQYF.

V and J are TRBV28 and TRBJ2-7; no firm D call. Trimming pared 5 bases from V and 2 bases from J, leaving 10 bases between. Germline CDR1 and CDR2: MDHEN and SYDVKM. The CDR3 has 13 amino acids. The CDR3 sequence: CASSPPTPYEQYF. The DNA of the CDR3 is TGTGCCAGCAGTCCCCCCACCCCCTACGAGCAGTACTTC.

The gene calls are TRBV9 and TRBJ1-1; tentatively, D is TRBD1 (6 bases). Trimming pared 0 bases from V and 0 bases from J, leaving 12 bases between. There are 16 residues in the CDR3. Germline loops: CDR1 SGDLS, CDR2 YYNGEE. CDR3 sequence (DNA): TGTGCCAGCAGCGTAGTGGGGGGGCCCCTGAACACTGAAGCTTTCTTT. Amino acids: CASSVVGGPLNTEAFF.

This clone was observed a few times. This sequence joins TRBV7-6 and TRBJ1-1; weak D call: TRBD1 (5 bases). V lost 5 bases and J lost 4, with 17 bases in between. Germline V gives CDR1 SGHVS, CDR2 FNYEAQ. CDR3 size: 15 residues. The chain's CDR3 is CASSVGTVGTTEAFF. CDR3 in DNA: TGTGCCAGCAGCGTCGGGACGGTGGGGACCACTGAAGCTTTCTTT.

V gene TRBV10-3 combines with J gene TRBJ2-1, with TRBD1 matching over 12 bases. J gave up 6 bases and V 3 bases, and 9 bases lay outside the gene matches. The germline V gene has CDR1 ENHRY and CDR2 SYGVKD. CDR3 length: 17 amino acids. The CDR3 reads CAISESGTGGGRNEQFF. The CDR3 DNA follows: TGTGCCATCAGTGAATCAGGGACAGGGGGCGGTCGCAATGAGCAGTTCTTC.

This clone occurred once. The chain is built from TRBV29-1 and TRBJ1-1; maybe TRBD1 (5 bases). Trimming shortened V by 4 bases and J by 3 bases, and 9 bases separated the two germline ends. The CDR3 has 12 amino acids. The germline gives CDR1 SQVTM, CDR2 ANQGSEA. The chain's CDR3 is CSVARADTEAFF. The CDR3 region has the DNA TGCAGCGTTGCCAGGGCTGACACTGAAGCTTTCTTT.

The chain couples TRBV9 to TRBJ2-1; 13 nucleotides match TRBD2. V gave up 8 bases and J gave up 10 bases; unmatched junction bases: 9. The CDR3 is made up of 14 amino acids. Germline assignment: CDR1 SGDLS and CDR2 YYNGEE. CDR3 protein: CASSGTSGITEQFF. The CDR3 nucleotides read TGTGCCAGTTCCGGGACTAGCGGGATCACCGAGCAGTTCTTC.

Here the CDR3 reads CASSSVLPVGTEAFF. DNA for the CDR3: TGTGCCAGCAGTTCGGTGTTGCCAGTGGGCACTGAAGCTTTCTTT. This rearrangement joins TRBV6-1 to TRBJ1-1; D gene unclear. Germline CDR1 is MNHNS and CDR2 is SASEGT. Trimming cost V 5 bases and J 4 bases, with 17 bases left between them. This CDR3 comprises 15 residues.

CDR3 DNA: TGTGCCAGCAGCTTAGGGGGTCGCGGGGCAAATGAAAAACTGTTTTTT. Translating it yields CASSLGGRGANEKLFF. This chain connects TRBV7-2 to TRBJ1-4, with D tentatively TRBD1 (5 bases). Trimming shortened V by 1 base and J by 5 bases, and 14 bases separated the two germline ends. CDR1 SGHTA and CDR2 FQGNSA come from the germline V gene. CDR3 length: 16 residues. Looking up the rest from reference TRBV7-2 and TRBJ1-4 gives the full variable domain: GAGVSQSPSNKVTEKGKDVELRCDPISGHTALYWYRQSLGQGLEFLIYFQGNSAPDKSGLPSDRFSAERTGGSVSTLTIQRTQQEDSAVYLCASSLGGRGANEKLFFGSGTQLSVL.

J is TRBJ2-1 and V is TRBV5-8, with no clear D. CDR3 length: 15 amino acids. Trimming shortened V by 0 bases and J by 4 bases, and 11 bases separated the two germline ends. From germline, CDR1 is SGHTS and CDR2 YDEGEE. Written as DNA, the CDR3 is TGTGCCAGCAGCTTGGGATATACAGTATACAATGAGCAGTTCTTC. Protein: CASSLGYTVYNEQFF. The full variable domain, with the rest looked up from reference TRBV5-8 and TRBJ2-1, is EAGVTQSPTHLIKTRGQQATLRCSPISGHTSVYWYQQALGLGLQFLLWYDEGEERNRGNFPPRFSGRQFPNYSSELNVNALELEDSALYLCASSLGYTVYNEQFFGPGTRLTVL.

This clone is a singleton in its sample. V gene TRBV5-1 combines with J gene TRBJ2-2, with TRBD1 as a possible D gene (6 bases). The germline CDR1 and CDR2 sequences are SGHRS and YFSETQ. The V end was cut by 4 bases, the J end by 6 bases, with 10 bases between. This CDR3 comprises 13 residues. The CDR3 DNA reads TGCGCCAGCAGCCGGGGACAACCCGGGGAGCTGTTTTTT. Amino acid sequence: CASSRGQPGELFF.

The rearrangement links TRBV19 to TRBJ2-5, with a possible D match to TRBD2 (6 bases). The CDR3 sequence is 14 residues long. Per germline, CDR1 LNHDA and CDR2 SQIVND (reference sequence). V was trimmed by 9 bases and J by 5 bases, leaving 19 bases between them. The CDR3 region is CASTPGGSRETQYF. DNA of the CDR3: TGTGCCAGCACCCCCGGGGGAAGCCGGGAGACCCAGTACTTC.

This chain joins TRBV29-1 and TRBJ1-1; tentative D call: TRBD1 (6 bases). Trimming shortened V by 7 bases and J by 0 bases, and 15 bases separated the two germline ends. Germline values: CDR1 SQVTM, CDR2 ANQGSEA. CDR3 length: 14 amino acids. The CDR3 DNA reads as TGCAGCGCCTACAGGGAGAGTTTGAACACTGAAGCTTTCTTT. Its protein product is CSAYRESLNTEAFF.

This clone was seen a handful of times. J is TRBJ1-1 and V is TRBV25-1; no reliable D call. This CDR3 contains 13 residues. V was pared by 6 bases and J by 3 bases, with 11 bases between. In germline, CDR1 is MGHDK, CDR2 SYGVNS. CDR3 DNA: TGTGCCAGCAGAGGAGGATTTGACACTGAAGCTTTCTTT. Translating it yields CASRGGFDTEAFF.

This sequence joins TRBV28 and TRBJ2-7; D not certain. Between the trimmed V and J ends, which lost 7 bases and 1 base, there was a span of 11 bases. This CDR3 region has 13 residues. Germline V CDR1 and CDR2: MDHEN, SYDVKM. The DNA for the CDR3 is TGTGCCAGCAATCTCGCCGATTCCTACGAGCAGTACTTC. This translates into CASNLADSYEQYF.

This clone was counted a single time. The rearrangement uses TRBV19 and TRBJ2-7; the D call may be TRBD1 or TRBD2 (5 bases each). V was shortened by 3 bases and J by 6 bases, with 21 bases between the two germline ends. Germline V lookup: CDR1 LNHDA, CDR2 SQIVND (reference sequence). This CDR3 has 16 amino acids. The CDR3 bases are TGTGCCAGTAGTATGACGGGAAGGGGATCTTTCGGCGAGCAGTACTTC. Its translation is CASSMTGRGSFGEQYF.

The chain is built from TRBV30 and TRBJ1-4, with a possible D match to TRBD1 (5 bases). V lost 4 bases and J 8 bases, leaving 14 bases between the germline ends. CDR1 and CDR2 from the germline V gene are GTSNPN and SVGIG (reference sequence). The CDR3 covers 13 residues. The CDR3 DNA reads TGTGCCTGGACGGGGGGTATGCGAGAAAAACTGTTTTTT. It is translated as CAWTGGMREKLFF.

V and J are TRBV5-1 and TRBJ2-2; D assignment may be TRBD1 or TRBD2 (5 bases each). CDR3 size: 15 residues. With 4 bases removed from V and 1 base from J, the gap between germline ends came to 11 bases. Germline V gives CDR1 SGHRS, CDR2 YFSETQ. The CDR3 bases are TGCGCCAGCAGCCCCGGGGCCAGGAACACCGGGGAGCTGTTTTTT. As protein: CASSPGARNTGELFF.

V gene TRBV27 combines with J gene TRBJ1-5, with D possibly being TRBD1 (6 bases). V gave up 1 base and J gave up 5 bases, with 9 bases separating them. Germline CDR1 reads MNHEY; CDR2 reads SMNVEV (reference sequence). The length of the CDR3 is 14 residues. The CDR3 sequence is CASSLFRGDQPQHF. The CDR3 coding sequence is TGTGCCAGCAGTTTATTCAGGGGCGATCAGCCCCAGCATTTT.

The chain has TRBV5-6 and TRBJ2-7; 7 bases are shared with TRBD1. With 4 bases clipped from V and 1 base from J, the junction kept 8 bases outside the gene matches. The CDR3 sequence is 15 residues long. Germline values: CDR1 SGHDT, CDR2 YYEEEE. The DNA of the CDR3 is TGTGCCAGCAGCCAGACAGGGCTAGGATCCTACGAGCAGTACTTC. Protein: CASSQTGLGSYEQYF.